The next 28 T cell receptor beta chains were all read from a single sample in a study of T cell changes during pregnancy in multiple sclerosis. Method: immunoSEQ multiplex PCR; TCRdb's copy keeps in-frame clones and lacks some. This sample has over 50,000 clones, with 90% found just once. Here the sequenced sample was peripheral blood, taken in the first trimester of pregnancy. These receptors came from a female donor in good health, enrolled as a control in a pregnancy study.

The V and J genes are TRBV7-8 and TRBJ1-1; D uncertain. CDR3 size: 15 residues. Per germline, CDR1 SGHVS and CDR2 FQNEAQ. V was clipped by 1 base and J by 2 bases, with 11 bases between them. The CDR3, as DNA: TGTGCCAGCAGCTTAGTCCGAGGCCGTAACACTGAAGCTTTCTTT. Translated: CASSLVRGRNTEAFF.

The gene calls are TRBV28 and TRBJ2-3; D is unclear. The V end lost 4 bases, the J end lost 4 bases, and 12 bases lay between the germline ends. Looked up from germline, CDR1 is MDHEN and CDR2 is SYDVKM. The CDR3 spans 14 residues. The CDR3 nucleotides are TGTGCCAGCAGTTCCCAGAATCATTCAGATACGCAGTATTTT. Protein sequence: CASSSQNHSDTQYF.

This chain uses TRBV18 with TRBJ2-7; 8 nucleotides match TRBD1. This CDR3 is 17 amino acids long. Germline CDR1 reads KGHSH; CDR2 reads LQKENI. V dropped 3 bases and J dropped 3; count of bases not matched to a gene: 13. The CDR3 nucleotides are TGTGCCAGCTCACCTAAGGCCCAGACAGGGGAAGTCTACGAGCAGTACTTC. The encoded protein is CASSPKAQTGEVYEQYF.

The gene calls are TRBV27 and TRBJ2-7; 10 nucleotides line up with TRBD1. This CDR3 spans 19 amino acids. Germline assignment: CDR1 MNHEY and CDR2 SMNVEV (reference sequence). The V and J ends lost 0 bases and 3 bases, in that order; junction bases with no gene match: 14. The chain's CDR3 is CASSLSTPSLGQGIYEQYF. CDR3 sequence (DNA): TGTGCCAGCAGTTTATCTACGCCGTCTTTGGGACAGGGGATCTACGAGCAGTACTTC.

The chain is built from TRBV28 and TRBJ2-6; 9 bases align to TRBD1. This CDR3 region has 18 residues. The germline V gene has CDR1 MDHEN and CDR2 SYDVKM. The V segment lost 6 bases and the J segment 1 base; nucleotides outside the gene matches: 10. CDR3 residues: CASRGQGAGRSGANVLTF. CDR3 bases: TGTGCCAGCAGGGGACAGGGCGCTGGGAGATCTGGGGCCAACGTCCTGACTTTC.

Of note for this clone: Other DNA variants within this sample encode the same CDR3. The chain employs TRBV11-2 and TRBJ2-1; 9 bases align to TRBD2. The CDR3 is 14 amino acids. Germline CDR1 SGHAT, CDR2 FQNNGV. The junction had 5 bases not matched to a gene; V was cut back by 5 bases and J by 6 bases. DNA for the CDR3: TGTGCCAGCAGCCTCCTAGCGGGACTCAATGAGCAGTTCTTC. Translating it yields CASSLLAGLNEQFF.

The J gene is TRBJ2-3, the V gene TRBV6-6, with D tentatively TRBD1 (6 bases). Trimming pared 6 bases from V and 6 bases from J, leaving 19 bases between. The CDR3 covers 15 residues. Germline V gene lookup returns CDR1 MNHNY and CDR2 SVGAGI (reference sequence). This chain's CDR3 is CASSEQGQRSDTQYF. The CDR3 nucleotides read TGTGCCAGCAGCGAACAGGGCCAAAGGTCGGATACGCAGTATTTT.

This clone was counted only a few times. CDR3 sequence: CASRERYTEAFF. Here the CDR3 DNA reads TGTGCCAGCAGGGAGCGTTACACTGAAGCTTTCTTT. The V gene is TRBV6-1, the J gene TRBJ1-1; the D is unclear. V was clipped by 6 bases and J by 3 bases, with 8 bases between them. Germline V gene data show CDR1 as MNHNS and CDR2 as SASEGT. This CDR3 has 12 residues.

V gene TRBV6-4 combines with J gene TRBJ1-5, with D maybe TRBD1 (6 bases). Germline assignment: CDR1 MRHNA and CDR2 SNTAGT. The CDR3 has 17 residues. Trimming took off 6 bases at V and 3 bases at J, with 21 bases between the two ends. The CDR3 coding sequence is TGTGCCAGCAGAACATTTCCCCGACAGGCCCTCAATCAGCCCCAGCATTTT. Translation gives CASRTFPRQALNQPQHF.

This chain uses TRBV15 with TRBJ1-4, with D unresolved. Germline V lookup: CDR1 LNHNV, CDR2 YYDKDF (reference sequence). CDR3 length: 16 amino acids. Trimming removed 0 bases from V and 0 bases from J, with 8 bases in between. The CDR3 coding sequence is TGTGCCACCAGCAGAGATCTAGGAGCAACTAATGAAAAACTGTTTTTT. Translation gives CATSRDLGATNEKLFF. Full variable domain (outside the CDR3, taken from reference TRBV15 and TRBJ1-4): DAMVIQNPRYQVTQFGKPVTLSCSQTLNHNVMYWYQQKSSQAPKLLFHYYDKDFNNEADTPDNFQSRRPNTSFCFLDIRSPGLGDTAMYLCATSRDLGATNEKLFFGSGTQLSVL.

This clone is a singleton in its sample. The chain couples TRBV6-6 to TRBJ1-1; D is perhaps TRBD1 (6 bases). The CDR3 is 15 residues long. V was cut by 9 bases and J by 1 base, with 18 bases left in between. CDR1 is MNHNY, CDR2 SVGAGI, per germline (reference sequence). CDR3 loop: CASSLGGHTNTEAFF. The CDR3 DNA is TGTGCCAGTTCCCTTGGGGGACACACGAACACTGAAGCTTTCTTT.

In DNA, the CDR3 is TGCGCCAGCAGCTTTTCGGGACTAGACAATGAGCAGTTCTTC. It is translated as CASSFSGLDNEQFF. The chain carries TRBV5-1 and TRBJ2-1; 8 bases map to TRBD2. Germline CDR1 SGHRS, CDR2 YFSETQ. The CDR3 is made up of 14 amino acids. The V and J ends lost 2 bases and 5 bases, in that order; junction bases with no gene match: 3.

This sequence joins TRBV6-6 and TRBJ1-2, with D uncertain. CDR3 size: 11 residues. Germline V gene data show CDR1 as MNHNY and CDR2 as SVGAGI (reference sequence). V was clipped by 8 bases and J by 5 bases, with 9 bases between them. The CDR3 loop reads CASEENYGYTF. In nucleotides, the CDR3 is TGTGCCAGCGAGGAGAATTATGGCTACACCTTC.

The genes are TRBV9 and TRBJ2-3; D is possibly TRBD2 (5 bases). Germline V gene sequence: CDR1 SGDLS, CDR2 YYNGEE. The CDR3 runs 15 residues. Trimming left V 0 bases short and J 3 bases short, with 11 bases between. CDR3 sequence reads: CASSVGGFGTDTQYF. CDR3 coding DNA: TGTGCCAGCAGCGTAGGAGGGTTTGGGACAGATACGCAGTATTTT.

Concerning this clone: Other DNA sequences in this specimen translate into the identical CDR3. The J gene is TRBJ1-1, the V gene TRBV9, with D unresolved. The V end was cut by 0 bases, the J end by 0 bases, with 3 bases between. Germline CDR1 is SGDLS and CDR2 is YYNGEE. CDR3 length: 13 residues. The CDR3: CASSVAVNTEAFF. DNA for the CDR3: TGTGCCAGCAGCGTAGCGGTGAACACTGAAGCTTTCTTT.

This clone was found a few times. This chain links TRBV2 with TRBJ1-5, with 7 bases identical to TRBD1. CDR1 and CDR2 from the germline V gene are SNHLY and FYNNEI. The length of the CDR3 is 14 residues. Trimming removed 8 bases from V and 1 base from J; junction bases left unmatched: 5. The CDR3 bases are TGTGCCAGCGTCGACAGGGTGAGCAATCAGCCCCAGCATTTT. This gives the protein CASVDRVSNQPQHF.

The V gene is TRBV4-1, the J gene TRBJ1-3; D unclear. CDR3 length: 15 residues. Deletions cut 0 bases from V and 2 bases from J, with 8 bases between. Germline values: CDR1 MGHRA, CDR2 YSYEKL. CDR3 sequence reads: CASSQDGHPGNTIYF. The CDR3 bases are TGCGCCAGCAGCCAAGATGGGCATCCTGGAAACACCATATATTTT.

The gene calls are TRBV18 and TRBJ2-4; the D is unclear. The CDR3 runs to 12 residues. The V end was cut by 6 bases, the J end by 8 bases, with 11 bases between. In germline, CDR1 is KGHSH, CDR2 LQKENI. DNA of the CDR3: TGTGCCAGCTCGCCCCAATCGGACATTCAGTACTTC. Its translation is CASSPQSDIQYF.

DNA of the CDR3: TGTGCCAGCAGTTTAAGAGAGGAAGAGACCCAGTACTTC. This translates into CASSLREEETQYF. The gene calls are TRBV27 and TRBJ2-5, with no clear D. Deletions cut 2 bases from V and 3 bases from J, with 7 bases between. Germline V gene lookup returns CDR1 MNHEY and CDR2 SMNVEV (reference sequence). This CDR3 has 13 residues.

This clone was seen a few times. The genes are TRBV6-5 and TRBJ1-1; D remains ambiguous. Trimming stripped 7 bases from V and 8 bases from J, with 11 bases between. Germline-derived CDR1 and CDR2 are MNHEY and SVGAGI. This CDR3 has 11 amino acids. In DNA form, the CDR3 reads TGTGCCAGCACCAACCGGGGAGAAGCTTTCTTT. It specifies CASTNRGEAFF.

V is TRBV27 and J is TRBJ2-1; D remains ambiguous. The germline V gene has CDR1 MNHEY and CDR2 SMNVEV (reference sequence). This CDR3 has 15 residues. The V end lost 5 bases, the J end lost 8 bases, and 19 bases lay between the germline ends. The CDR3 nucleotides read TGTGCCAGCAGTCCCGGTATTAGCCTTCACGATGAGCAGTTCTTC. Its translation is CASSPGISLHDEQFF.

This chain uses TRBV5-1 with TRBJ2-7; a weak D match, TRBD2 (5 bases). V was pared by 0 bases and J by 2 bases, with 12 bases between. Looked up from germline, CDR1 is SGHRS and CDR2 is YFSETQ. The CDR3 spans 15 residues. CDR3 amino acids: CASSLGVAGPYEQYF. CDR3 DNA sequence: TGCGCCAGCAGCTTGGGGGTTGCGGGCCCCTACGAGCAGTACTTC.

The V and J genes are TRBV29-1 and TRBJ2-3, with D possibly matching TRBD2 (6 bases). Per germline, CDR1 SQVTM and CDR2 ANQGSEA. CDR3 size: 13 residues. Trimming took 7 bases from V and 2 from J, leaving 13 bases between them. The CDR3 coding sequence is TGCAGCGCCGTCGGGGGTTACACAGATACGCAGTATTTT. It translates to CSAVGGYTDTQYF.

The chain carries TRBV5-5 and TRBJ2-7, with TRBD2 identical over 15 bases. The CDR3 totals 19 residues. With 6 bases clipped from V and 8 bases from J, the junction kept 21 bases outside the gene matches. The germline CDR1 and CDR2 sequences are SGHKS and YYEKEE (reference sequence). CDR3: CASTTIPGTSGGTPFKQYF. DNA for the CDR3: TGTGCCAGCACAACTATACCCGGGACTAGCGGGGGGACCCCCTTTAAGCAGTACTTC.

The rearrangement links TRBV2 to TRBJ2-3; unclear D gene. CDR3 length equals 12 residues. V was clipped by 6 bases and J by 4 bases, with 8 bases between them. CDR1 SNHLY and CDR2 FYNNEI come from the germline V gene. The CDR3 here is CASRLYADTQYF. The CDR3 DNA is TGTGCCAGCAGACTGTATGCAGATACGCAGTATTTT.

The genes are TRBV7-9 and TRBJ2-6; the match to TRBD1 covers 7 bases. The CDR3 runs to 15 residues. After removal of 5 bases from V and 3 bases from J, the junction contained 4 bases not matched to a gene. Per the germline V gene, CDR1 is SEHNR and CDR2 is FQNEAQ (reference sequence). The CDR3 loop reads CASSATGLGANVLTF. The CDR3 region has the DNA TGTGCCAGCAGCGCGACAGGGCTTGGGGCCAACGTCCTGACTTTC.

The rearrangement uses TRBV7-2 and TRBJ2-1, with D hard to call. CDR1 and CDR2 from the germline V gene are SGHTA and FQGNSA. V lost 5 bases and J lost 0, with 17 bases in between. The CDR3 has 17 residues. The CDR3 sequence is CASSLRILESSYNEQFF. DNA for the CDR3: TGTGCCAGCAGCCTTAGAATTCTAGAAAGCTCCTACAATGAGCAGTTCTTC.

DNA for the CDR3: TGTGCCAGCAGCTTGGCGGCTAGCGGGGGGGCCGACTCTTTTACGAAGCAGTACTTC. Its protein product is CASSLAASGGADSFTKQYF. V gene TRBV5-6 combines with J gene TRBJ2-7, with 12 bases aligning to TRBD2. From germline, CDR1 is SGHDT and CDR2 YYEEEE. The CDR3 loop spans 19 amino acids. The V gene end was trimmed by 0 bases and the J gene end by 8 bases; junction bases not matched to a gene: 18. The full variable domain, its missing parts supplied by reference TRBV5-6 and TRBJ2-7, is DAGVTQSPTHLIKTRGQQVTLRCSPKSGHDTVSWYQQALGQGPQFIFQYYEEEERQRGNFPDRFSGHQFPNYSSELNVNALLLGDSALYLCASSLAASGGADSFTKQYFGPGTRLTVT.